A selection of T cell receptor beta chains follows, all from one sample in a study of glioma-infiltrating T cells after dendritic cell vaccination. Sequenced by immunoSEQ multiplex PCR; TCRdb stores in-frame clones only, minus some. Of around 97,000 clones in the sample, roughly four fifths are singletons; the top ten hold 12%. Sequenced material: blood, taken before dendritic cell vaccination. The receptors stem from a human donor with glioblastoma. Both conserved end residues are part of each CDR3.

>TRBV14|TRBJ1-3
CASSPGAGPNSGNTIYF
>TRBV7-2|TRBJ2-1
CASSLAQGSNEQFF
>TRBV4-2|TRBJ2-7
CASSQEKRVFYEQYF
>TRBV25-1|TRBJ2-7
CAIRNSGTGGYEQYF
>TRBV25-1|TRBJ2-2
CAASGTGELFF
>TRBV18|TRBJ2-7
CASSPTGTAILSLSSYEQYF
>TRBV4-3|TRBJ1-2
CASSQDSGTGGYRNYGYTF
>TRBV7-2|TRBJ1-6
CASSTDRAVSPLHF
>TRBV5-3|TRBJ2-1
CARSLPEVVIWNEQFF
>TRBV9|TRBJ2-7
CASAGRTEGKFEQYF
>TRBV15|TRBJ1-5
CATAGTGILAGQPQHF
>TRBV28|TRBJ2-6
CASSLLRLSSGANVLTF
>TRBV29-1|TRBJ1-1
CSVVGRGLVGTEAFF
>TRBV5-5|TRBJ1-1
CASSSTSRALNTEAFF
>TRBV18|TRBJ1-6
CASSPDRARNSPLHF
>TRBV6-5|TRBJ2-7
CASSRDSLYEQYF
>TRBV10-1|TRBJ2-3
CASTTGAGDTQYF
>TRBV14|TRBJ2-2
CARNGTGVAGELFF
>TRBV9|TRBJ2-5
CASSEAEPGETQYF
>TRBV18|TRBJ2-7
CASSPSADLPYEQYF
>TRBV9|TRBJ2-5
CASSVETSGTETQYF
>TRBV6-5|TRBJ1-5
CASREGRNQPQHF
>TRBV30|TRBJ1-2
CAWGGGGYGYTF
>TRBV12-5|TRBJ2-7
CASGLDGGGSGYEQYF
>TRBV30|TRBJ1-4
CAWSPRANEKLFF
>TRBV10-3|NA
CAIRPTGGRNEQYF
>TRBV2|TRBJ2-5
CASSITGETQYF
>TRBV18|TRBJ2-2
CASSPPPGVANTGELFF
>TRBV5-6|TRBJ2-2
CASSLSTGELFF
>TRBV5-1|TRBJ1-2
CASSFGTGDGYTF
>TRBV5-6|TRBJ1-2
CASSLGEGYTF
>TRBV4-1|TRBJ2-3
CASSHPRSTDTQYF
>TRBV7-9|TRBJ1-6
CASSLAIGDSPLHF
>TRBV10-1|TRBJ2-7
CASSPSGVYEQYF
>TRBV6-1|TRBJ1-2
CASKSGVGFNGYTF
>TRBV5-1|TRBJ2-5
CASSSTGGYQETQYF
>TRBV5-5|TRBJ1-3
CASSPGQGDSNTIYF